The source of this T cell receptor (beta chain) is a study of lymphopenia after photon versus proton radiotherapy. Germline V gene sequence: CDR1 SGHNT, CDR2 YYREEE (reference sequence). CDR3 length equals 14 residues. V was clipped by 0 bases and J by 3 bases, with 10 bases between them. Data came from immunoSEQ multiplex PCR; TCRdb stores just in-frame clones and leaves some out. Of about 70,000 clones in the sample, roughly 92% were seen once. Findings of the study overall: After the lymphocyte nadir, photon-treated repertoires showed oligoclonal expansion, especially of CD8+ Temra cells.

As regards this clone: Its antigen is unknown.

The sequence was collected from a woman in her 40s with cholangiocarcinoma. This material consisted of peripheral blood, taken from a patient treated with photon-based radiotherapy. The rearrangement uses TRBV5-4 and TRBJ2-7, with D perhaps TRBD1 or TRBD2 (5 bases each). The CDR3 region is CASSLDAGSYEQYF. In nucleotides, the CDR3 is TGTGCCAGCAGCTTGGATGCAGGGAGCTACGAGCAGTACTTC.